Listed below are T cell receptor beta chains from one sample, sequenced in a study of shared clonotypes between healthy human individuals. TCRdb keeps only in-frame clones here, not all; method: immunoSEQ multiplex PCR. The table records around 330,000 clones, 74% of them present only once. Sample: memory CD4+ T cells sorted from blood. The receptors were gathered from a man aged 25 to 40 in good health. CDR3s include the opening cysteine and the closing phenylalanine or tryptophan. A D gene is named only where the DNA matches it firmly. Clone size is not always given. Where it is, it says once, few, many or a class for expanded clones.

>TRBV5-1|TRBJ2-5|-|TRBD1
TGCGCCAGCAGCCCTGCGGGGACAGGGTCTATGGAGACCCAGTACTTC
CASSPAGTGSMETQYF
>TRBV5-4|TRBJ1-2|-|-
TGTGCCAGCAGCTTGGGGCAGGGAGTTTCGCTAACTGGCTACACCTTC
CASSLGQGVSLTGYTF
>TRBV10-3|TRBJ1-1|-|TRBD1
TGTGCCATCAGTGTAAAACAGGGGAAGAACACTGAAGCTTTCTTT
CAISVKQGKNTEAFF
>TRBV28|TRBJ2-7|-|-
TGTGCCAGCAGTCCAATCGGACGAGGGTCCTACGAGCAGTACTTC
CASSPIGRGSYEQYF
>TRBV5-3|TRBJ1-1|-|-
TGTGCCAGAAGCTTGGCCCCGGCGACCGTACAGGGGAACACTGAAGCTTTCTTT
CARSLAPATVQGNTEAFF
>TRBV10-3|TRBJ2-3|-|-
TGTGCCATCAAGGCGCCCGCCATGGATACGCAGTATTTT
CAIKAPAMDTQYF
>TRBV7-2|TRBJ2-5|-|-
TGTGCCAGCAGCTTAGGCTGGCGGTCCCAAGAGACCCAGTACTTC
CASSLGWRSQETQYF
>TRBV5-6|TRBJ1-5|few|-
TGTGCCAGCAGCCCATCGGCAGGTCAAGGCCAGCCCCAGCATTTT
CASSPSAGQGQPQHF
>TRBV30|TRBJ2-5|-|-
TGTGCCTGGAGCCTCAGGGTTGGGGAGACCCAGTACTTC
CAWSLRVGETQYF
>TRBV7-2|TRBJ2-3|once|-
TGTGCCAGCAGGCTTCGCGGGACGGCAGATACGCAGTATTTT
CASRLRGTADTQYF
>TRBV5-5|TRBJ1-5|-|TRBD1
TGTGCCAGCAGCTCCATAACCGGGACAGGGGGCGCTGGAAATCAGCCCCAGCATTTT
CASSSITGTGGAGNQPQHF
>TRBV6-1|TRBJ1-1|-|-
TGTGCCAGCACTTGGAACACTGAAGCTTTCTTT
CASTWNTEAFF
>TRBV5-6|TRBJ2-4|few|TRBD1
TGTGCCAGCACCCAAGACAGGGCAAACATTCAGTACTTC
CASTQDRANIQYF
>TRBV5-8|TRBJ1-4|few|TRBD1
TGTGCCAGCAGCATCCCGGGACAGGGAAGTGAAAAACTGTTTTTT
CASSIPGQGSEKLFF
>TRBV6-1|TRBJ2-3|-|TRBD2
TGTGCCAGCAGCCCAAAGGGGCTAGCGGGAGATACGCAGTATTTT
CASSPKGLAGDTQYF
>TRBV11-2|TRBJ2-3|-|-
TGTGCCAGCAGCTTAGACCTCGCGGATACGCAGTATTTT
CASSLDLADTQYF
>TRBV30|TRBJ2-7|-|-
TGTGCCTGGAGTGGCGGTTTAGACTACGAGCAGTACTTC
CAWSGGLDYEQYF
>TRBV19|TRBJ2-3|many|-
TGTGCCAGCAGGAGGCGGAGCTCTAGCACAGATACGCAGTATTTT
CASRRRSSSTDTQYF
>TRBV9|TRBJ1-6|-|-
TGTGCCAGCAGCGTAGGTTTGTGGGATTCACCCCTCCACTTT
CASSVGLWDSPLHF
>TRBV5-1|TRBJ2-3|-|-
TGCGCCAGCACTATCACAGGGGGACTAAGCACAGATACGCAGTATTTT
CASTITGGLSTDTQYF
>TRBV5-6|TRBJ2-5|-|-
TGTGCCAGCAGCTTAACGGACCAAGAGACCCAGTACTTC
CASSLTDQETQYF
>TRBV10-1|TRBJ2-7|-|TRBD1
TGCGCCAGCAGTGGCAGGGGGCTCTACGAGCAGTACTTC
CASSGRGLYEQYF
>TRBV5-1|TRBJ1-1|-|TRBD1
TGCGCCAGCAGCTTACCGGGACAGGGGACTAAGAACACTGAAGCTTTCTTT
CASSLPGQGTKNTEAFF
>TRBV15|TRBJ2-7|many|-
TGTGCCACCAGCAGAGATTTCAGTCAGCCTTACGAGCAGTACTTC
CATSRDFSQPYEQYF
>TRBV5-8|TRBJ1-3|-|-
TGTGCCAGCAGCTTGGGGGAGAGTTCTGGAAACACCATATATTTT
CASSLGESSGNTIYF
>TRBV4-3|TRBJ2-7|-|TRBD1
TGCGCCAGCAGCCAGGGGACAGGAGCGGACTACGAGCAGTACTTC
CASSQGTGADYEQYF
>TRBV10-2|TRBJ2-5|-|-
TGCGCCAGCAGCCACGTAACAGCTGGCCAAGAGACCCAGTACTTC
CASSHVTAGQETQYF
>TRBV19|TRBJ1-1|few|-
TGTGCCAGTAGTGGCGGACCGGTTAGGGACACTGAAGCTTTCTTT
CASSGGPVRDTEAFF
>TRBV19|TRBJ2-2|-|TRBD1
TGTGCCAGTAGCCGACAGGGGGTGATCGCCGGGGAGCTGTTTTTT
CASSRQGVIAGELFF
>TRBV5-8|TRBJ2-7|-|-
TGTGCCAGCAGCCGAGATATCTACGAGCAGTACTTC
CASSRDIYEQYF
>TRBV7-2|TRBJ2-5|-|-
TGTGCCAGCAGCCCCCTCGGACAGTACCAAGAGACCCAGTACTTC
CASSPLGQYQETQYF
>TRBV6-4|TRBJ2-7|-|-
TGTGCCAGCAGTCGGGACACCTCCTACGAGCAGTACTTC
CASSRDTSYEQYF
>TRBV5-1|TRBJ1-6|-|-
TGCGCCAGCAGCACCGGTGATTCACCCCTCCACTTT
CASSTGDSPLHF
>TRBV7-6|TRBJ2-2|once|-
TGTGCCAGCAGCTTAGCGCCGGGACGGAACACCGGGGAGCTGTTTTTT
CASSLAPGRNTGELFF
>TRBV6-1|TRBJ1-5|-|-
TGTGCCAGCAGGGGTGCCGAGAATCAGCCCCAGCATTTT
CASRGAENQPQHF
>TRBV5-1|TRBJ1-1|-|TRBD1
TGCGCCAGCAGCTCGGGACAGGGAGGCGGTGAAGCTTTCTTT
CASSSGQGGGEAFF
>TRBV28|TRBJ1-1|-|-
TGTGCCAGCAGTTTATCCGCTGAAGCTTTCTTT
CASSLSAEAFF
>TRBV20-1|TRBJ2-7|-|TRBD2
TGCAGTGCTAGTGATAGCGGGAAGCAGTACTTC
CSASDSGKQYF
>TRBV29-1|TRBJ2-1|-|-
TGCAGCGTCCTGGGGGGTCGGGACAGCAATGAGCAGTTCTTC
CSVLGGRDSNEQFF
>TRBV5-1|TRBJ2-3|-|-
TGCGCCAGCAGCCAGGGGGGGAGTGGCCATGAAACGCAGTATTTT
CASSQGGSGHETQYF
>TRBV28|TRBJ2-3|few|-
TGTGCCAGCAGTTTATCCCGGGAGTTCACGCAGTATTTT
CASSLSREFTQYF
>TRBV28|TRBJ1-2|-|-
TGTGCCAGCACCTTGAAGGGGAGGGGTGGCTACACCTTC
CASTLKGRGGYTF
>TRBV19|TRBJ2-1|-|-
TGTGCCAGTAGTATCCAAGGTCGTCAGGTCAATGAGCAGTTCTTC
CASSIQGRQVNEQFF
>TRBV18|TRBJ2-7|-|-
TGTGCCAGCTCCCGCGACACAGCCAGTCCGTACTTC
CASSRDTASPYF
>TRBV19|TRBJ1-4|-|-
TGTGCCAGTAATACCCGGGCCTATAATGAAAAACTGTTTTTT
CASNTRAYNEKLFF
>TRBV7-2|TRBJ2-3|-|-
TGTGCCAGCAGCTTGGGTCCAGTCCCAGATACGCAGTATTTT
CASSLGPVPDTQYF
>TRBV9|TRBJ2-1|-|-
TGTGCCAGCAGCGTAGACAGGGCCAGCTCCTACAATGAGCAGTTCTTC
CASSVDRASSYNEQFF
>TRBV7-2|TRBJ2-7|-|-
TGTGCCAGCAGCTTAGGACCCAGCTCCTACGAGCAGTACTTC
CASSLGPSSYEQYF
>TRBV15|TRBJ2-1|-|TRBD2
TGTGCCACCAGCAGAGAAGCGGGATTCTACAATGAGCAGTTCTTC
CATSREAGFYNEQFF
>TRBV5-1|TRBJ2-1|-|TRBD2
TGCGCCAGCAGCTCGACTAGCGGGACGATAAATGAGCAGTTCTTC
CASSSTSGTINEQFF
>TRBV7-8|TRBJ2-1|-|-
TGTGCCAGCAGCTCAGGGCTCAAGCAGTTCTTC
CASSSGLKQFF
>TRBV29-1|TRBJ2-5|-|-
TGCAGCGTTGGGTTTGCAGTACAAGAGACCCAGTACTTC
CSVGFAVQETQYF
>TRBV7-2|TRBJ2-2|-|TRBD1
TGTGCCAGCAGCCGGGACAGGACAGACACCGGGGAGCTGTTTTTT
CASSRDRTDTGELFF
>TRBV9|TRBJ1-1|-|TRBD1
TGTGCCAGCAGCGTTGACAGGGGTGGGACTATGAACACTGAAGCTTTCTTT
CASSVDRGGTMNTEAFF
>TRBV2|TRBJ1-5|-|-
TGTGCCAGCAGGGGCCTTCGACAGGACAATCAGCCCCAGCATTTT
CASRGLRQDNQPQHF
>TRBV29-1|TRBJ2-1|-|-
TGCAGCGCATCCGGACTAGGAGGGGGCGGTGAGCAGTTCTTC
CSASGLGGGGEQFF
>TRBV5-4|TRBJ2-3|-|-
TGTGCCAGCAGGGATGCAACCCGCAGCACAGATACGCAGTATTTT
CASRDATRSTDTQYF
>TRBV5-4|TRBJ1-1|-|-
TGTGCCAGCAGCTCAAAAAGTTGGGCCATGAACACTGAAGCTTTCTTT
CASSSKSWAMNTEAFF
>TRBV2|TRBJ2-7|-|-
TGTGCCAGCAGTGGACAGCTGGTATCCTACGAGCAGTACTTC
CASSGQLVSYEQYF
>TRBV7-8|TRBJ1-2|-|-
TGTGCCAGCCGTATCCCAGGGACCGGGTCCGGTGGCTACACCTTC
CASRIPGTGSGGYTF